This TCR beta chain derives from a study of blood T cell repertoires in COVID-19. Background on the study: Spain, Italy and the United States supplied samples that represented acute and convalescent COVID-19. Sources were T cells, B-cell-depleted T cells, or PBMCs; the material itself was cDNA or gDNA.

V was trimmed by 2 bases and J by 2 bases, leaving 9 bases between them. The CDR3 length is 14 residues. Germline assignment: CDR1 SGHRS and CDR2 YFSETQ. The authors' processing: Counts of nucleated cells, estimated from reference gene primer amplification, were obtained. Generated by immunoSEQ multiplex PCR, the TCRdb table keeps only in-frame clones and is missing some. V and J calls and clone size follow that table, whereas D and trimming were derived from the DNA. This sample has some 100,000 clones, with roughly 88% found just once. This TCR was recovered from a woman between 65 and 79 years old with acute or convalescent COVID-19. The specimen sequenced was peripheral blood. The V gene is TRBV5-1, the J gene TRBJ2-3, with D perhaps matching TRBD1 (5 bases). The CDR3 nucleotides are TGCGCCAGCAGCTTTTTAGGGGTCACAGATACGCAGTATTTT. It is translated as CASSFLGVTDTQYF.